This note documents a single TCR beta chain sequence. What this receptor recognizes is not known. No base qualities exist here, and no much larger clone lies one base off it. Per the publication, the time point label means: baseline before first vaccination. Vaccinee samples came from UK trials COV001 and COV002, including a single-blind randomized controlled phase 2/3 trial of AZD1222 (ChAdOx1 nCoV-19) in healthy adults. For TCRbeta chain sequencing, PBMC samples from trial participants were taken at day 0 and at day 28 after the second dose. CDR1 and CDR2 are drawn from the germline V gene: MGHRA, YSYEKL. The germline ends are 13 bases apart after V is trimmed by 4 bases and J by 1 base. The CDR3 spans 15 residues, from the cysteine through the phenylalanine. Only CDR3 DNA remains: 45 bases, in frame from the first base. This sample was included in a study of T cell responses to AZD1222 COVID-19 vaccine (dated by TCRdb to the early 2020s). For the study in its entirety: Because spike-specific TCR depth and breadth did not differ between the two schedules, AZD1222 recipients who got a second dose at roughly 4 weeks were pooled with those who got a second dose at roughly 12 weeks. TCR sequencing covered roughly 230 trial participants: roughly 200 given two doses of AZD1222 and 26 given two doses of MenACWY control vaccine. Trial participants were enrolled by age into 18-55, 56-69 and 70-plus year subgroups, with around 150, 28 and 57 TCR-sequenced participants respectively.

What the research found in general, with its limitations: In the small 56-69-year group, the increase in depth fell short of significance, most likely because of low power. CD4 TCRs associated with the vaccine covered the entire spike protein, and the dominant responses were in regions 160-218 and 743-854. Most participants were white British and females outnumbered males, and the authors suggested that clonal diversity may have been underestimated. Because no day 14 peak-response samples were available, repertoires were characterized only after the peak T cell response. After two AZD1222 doses, both the breadth and the depth of spike-specific TCRs were significantly higher than at day 0 and than in MenACWY recipients. Nearly half of unique spike-specific TCRs reportedly recognized epitopes outside regions mutated in the B.1.351 and B.1.1.7 variants. Only five to seven AZD1222 recipients were SARS-CoV-2 seropositive at baseline, limiting conclusions about previously exposed vaccinees.

The CDR3 regions of human TCRbeta chains were analyzed by immunosequencing. Under the source paper's analysis protocol: TCRs in the repertoires were compared against a reference library of SARS-CoV-2-specific TCRs that had been generated with the MIRA antigen-specificity platform. Breadth was defined as the fraction of unique TCRs that were SARS-CoV-2-associated, and depth was defined as the fraction of total T cells that were SARS-CoV-2-associated. Each spike-specific TCR was assigned to its reactive spike region and to a CD4 or CD8 class using the MIRA data. Log10-transformed breadth and depth values were compared by one-way ANOVA with Sidak's multiple comparisons tests. The source is immuneACCESS, and TCRdb retained only in-frame sequences with V and J called. Part of the clones is not carried over; for the studies checked, unresolved V genes explain less than half of this, and the remainder is unexplained. V, J and clone size were drawn from that table, and D and trimming were deduced from the DNA. This sample comprises about 120,000 clones, around 87% of them detected only once. Roughly 3.6% of the sample is taken by the ten largest.

The sequence derives from an adult in good health. The sample here was peripheral blood, taken on day 0 of AZD1222 vaccination. The chain was built from TRBV4-1 and TRBJ1-1; the D segment cannot be called with confidence. The nucleotide sequence reads as follows: TGCGCCAGCAGCCCTAGTCGGAGGCAGAACACTGAAGCTTTCTTT. The resulting protein is CASSPSRRQNTEAFF.